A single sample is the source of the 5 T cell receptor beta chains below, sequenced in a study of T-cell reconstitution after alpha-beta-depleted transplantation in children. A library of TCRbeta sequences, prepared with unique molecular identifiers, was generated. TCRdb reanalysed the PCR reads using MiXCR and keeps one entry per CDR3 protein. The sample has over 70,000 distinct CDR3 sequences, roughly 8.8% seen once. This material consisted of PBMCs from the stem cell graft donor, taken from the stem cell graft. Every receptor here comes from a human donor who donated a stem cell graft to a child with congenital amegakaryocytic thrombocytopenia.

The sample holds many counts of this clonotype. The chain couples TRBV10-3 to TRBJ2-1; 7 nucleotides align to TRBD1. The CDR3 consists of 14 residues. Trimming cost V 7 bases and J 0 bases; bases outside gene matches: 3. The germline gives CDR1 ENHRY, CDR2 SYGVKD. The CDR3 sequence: CAITQGDSYNEQFF. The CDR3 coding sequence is TGTGCCATCACCCAGGGGGACTCCTACAATGAGCAGTTCTTC.

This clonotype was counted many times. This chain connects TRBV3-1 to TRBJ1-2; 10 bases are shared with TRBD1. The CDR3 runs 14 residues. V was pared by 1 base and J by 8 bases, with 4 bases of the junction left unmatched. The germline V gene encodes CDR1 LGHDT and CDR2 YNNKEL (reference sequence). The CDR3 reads CASSQGDRGQGYTF. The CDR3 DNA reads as TGTGCCAGCAGCCAAGGCGACAGGGGGCAAGGCTACACCTTC.

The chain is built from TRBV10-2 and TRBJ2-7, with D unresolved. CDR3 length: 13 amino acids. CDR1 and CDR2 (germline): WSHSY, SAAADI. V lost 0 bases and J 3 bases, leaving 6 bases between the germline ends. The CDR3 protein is CASSESPSYEQYF. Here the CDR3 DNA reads TGCGCCAGCAGTGAGTCGCCCAGCTACGAGCAGTACTTC.

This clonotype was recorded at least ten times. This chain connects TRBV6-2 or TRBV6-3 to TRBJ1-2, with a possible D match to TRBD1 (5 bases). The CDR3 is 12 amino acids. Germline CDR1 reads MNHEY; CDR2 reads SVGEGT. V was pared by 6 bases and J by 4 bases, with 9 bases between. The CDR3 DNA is TGTGCCAGCAGCGAAGACAGCTATGGCTACACCTTC. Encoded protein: CASSEDSYGYTF.

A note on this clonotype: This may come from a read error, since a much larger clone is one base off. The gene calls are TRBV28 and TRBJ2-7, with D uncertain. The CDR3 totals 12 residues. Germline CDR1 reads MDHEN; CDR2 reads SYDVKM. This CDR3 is CASSLLASEHYF. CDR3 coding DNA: TGTGCCAGCAGTTTGCTGGCATCCGAGCACTACTTC. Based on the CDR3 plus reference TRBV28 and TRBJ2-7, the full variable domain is DVKVTQSSRYLVKRTGEKVFLECVQDMDHENMFWYRQDPGLGLRLIYFSYDVKMKEKGDIPEGYSVSREKKERFSLILESASTNQTSMYLCASSLLASEHYFGPGTRLTVT.